Shown below are 31 T cell receptor beta chains from a single sample sequenced in a study of T cell repertoires in cytomegalovirus infection. A single record per CDR3 protein comes from TCRdb applying MiXCR to the reads. The table lists 150,000 to 200,000 distinct CDR3 sequences, 15% to 20% of them singletons. Sequenced: CD8+ T cells from PBMCs. The source is a human donor in good health (CMV status not recorded). Some clones in this sample may be carry-over from other donors' samples.

This clonotype showed up just a few times. V usage is TRBV28 and J usage is TRBJ2-3, with TRBD1 identical over 9 bases. CDR1 and CDR2 from the germline V gene are MDHEN and SYDVKM. Trimming cost V 5 bases and J 0 bases; bases outside gene matches: 12. This CDR3 has 18 amino acids. CDR3 DNA sequence: TGTGCCAGCAGTCTAAATCGGGACAGGGAAACTAGCACAGATACGCAGTATTTT. Protein: CASSLNRDRETSTDTQYF.

V and J are TRBV7-2 and TRBJ1-1, with a tentative D call TRBD1 (5 bases). The germline V gene encodes CDR1 SGHTA and CDR2 FQGNSA. There are 15 residues in the CDR3. Trimming removed 4 bases from V and 0 bases from J, with 12 bases in between. In DNA form, the CDR3 reads TGTGCCAGCAGCTCATATCAGGGTCTGAACACTGAAGCTTTCTTT. Translating it yields CASSSYQGLNTEAFF.

This clonotype was detected a few times. The chain combines TRBV4-3 with TRBJ1-5; 7 nucleotides align to TRBD1. The V gene end was trimmed by 4 bases and the J gene end by 3 bases; junction bases not matched to a gene: 3. Looked up from germline, CDR1 is LGHNA and CDR2 is YSLEER. The CDR3 extends over 14 amino acids. CDR3 sequence: CASSPGGVNQPQHF. Written as DNA, the CDR3 is TGCGCCAGCAGCCCAGGGGGGGTCAATCAGCCCCAGCATTTT.

This clonotype came up a few times. The chain carries TRBV20-1 and TRBJ1-4; 9 bases agree with TRBD1. The germline gives CDR1 DFQATT, CDR2 SNEGSKA (reference sequence). V lost 6 bases to trimming and J lost 8 bases; unmatched junction nucleotides: 7. The CDR3 runs 13 residues. CDR3 sequence (DNA): TGCAGTGCGGACGGGACAGGGTGGGAAAAACTGTTTTTT. It yields the protein CSADGTGWEKLFF.

This clonotype has at least ten counts. This sequence joins TRBV4-3 and TRBJ2-7; D unclear. The V gene's germline CDR1 is LGHNA and CDR2 YSLEER. This CDR3 region has 13 residues. V was pared by 0 bases and J by 6 bases, with 9 bases between. The CDR3 protein is CASSQESRAEQYF. DNA of the CDR3: TGCGCCAGCAGCCAAGAGAGTAGGGCCGAGCAGTACTTC.

The chain combines TRBV7-2 with TRBJ2-5; 8 bases align to TRBD2. Trimming at V came to 5 bases and at J to 5 bases, leaving 10 bases not matched to a gene. Germline CDR1 SGHTA, CDR2 FQGNSA. CDR3 size: 15 residues. CDR3 nucleotides: TGTGCCAGCAGCCAAACGGGGGGGACTAGGGAGACCCAGTACTTC. Translation: CASSQTGGTRETQYF.

This clonotype has a handful of counts. J is TRBJ1-1 and V is TRBV7-6, with D unresolved. The germline CDR1 and CDR2 sequences are SGHVS and FNYEAQ. The CDR3 loop spans 16 amino acids. Trimming removed 7 bases at V and 1 base at J, with 19 bases between. The CDR3 nucleotides read TGTGCCAGCACCCCCCCCACTCTCGTCAAGAACACTGAAGCTTTCTTT. It codes for CASTPPTLVKNTEAFF.

At least ten counts were recorded for this clonotype. V usage is TRBV7-9 and J usage is TRBJ2-3; D gene unclear. There are 20 residues in the CDR3. Germline V CDR1 and CDR2: SEHNR, FQNEAQ (reference sequence). The V and J ends lost 4 bases and 0 bases respectively, with 26 bases between them. CDR3 nucleotides: TGTGCCAGCAGCTACCCTTATAAGAGTCTTGAGTCCACTAGCACAGATACGCAGTATTTT. It specifies CASSYPYKSLESTSTDTQYF.

This sequence joins TRBV7-2 and TRBJ2-1, with 10 bases aligning to TRBD1. The CDR3 extends over 15 amino acids. V was clipped by 4 bases and J by 6 bases; unmatched bases: 6. Germline V gene sequence: CDR1 SGHTA, CDR2 FQGNSA. CDR3 loop: CASSSRQGALNEQFF. The CDR3 DNA is TGTGCCAGCAGCTCTCGACAGGGGGCCCTCAATGAGCAGTTCTTC.

This rearrangement joins TRBV14 to TRBJ1-6, with 7 positions matching TRBD1. Germline CDR1 and CDR2: SGHDN and FVKESK. This CDR3 spans 14 amino acids. The J segment lost 3 bases and the V segment lost 5 bases, leaving 1 base of the junction unmatched. Here the CDR3 reads CASSYRGYNSPLHF. Written as DNA, the CDR3 is TGTGCCAGCAGCTACAGGGGCTATAATTCACCCCTCCACTTT.

This rearrangement joins TRBV2 to TRBJ1-4; D might be TRBD1 (5 bases). The ends were cut back, 7 bases at V and 5 bases at J, with 11 bases in the middle. Germline V gene lookup returns CDR1 SNHLY and CDR2 FYNNEI. There are 13 residues in the CDR3. In nucleotides, the CDR3 is TGTGCCAGCATCGGGGGGAAGAATGAAAAACTGTTTTTT. As protein: CASIGGKNEKLFF.

The sample holds a few counts of this clonotype. This rearrangement joins TRBV7-2 to TRBJ2-1; 9 bases map to TRBD2. CDR3 length: 19 residues. With V trimmed by 1 base and J by 4 bases, 14 bases remained unmatched. The germline gives CDR1 SGHTA, CDR2 FQGNSA. Here the CDR3 DNA reads TGTGCCAGCAGCTTAGGGGGGCTTCGAGCGGGGGGCCGATACAATGAGCAGTTCTTC. This translates into CASSLGGLRAGGRYNEQFF.

The chain carries TRBV6-2 or TRBV6-3 and TRBJ2-3; D may be TRBD2 (6 bases). The CDR3 covers 17 residues. CDR1 is MNHEY, CDR2 SVGEGT, per germline. Trimming took off 6 bases at V and 6 bases at J, with 25 bases between the two ends. The CDR3 region is CASRWEPGTGSGDTQYF. As DNA, the CDR3 is TGTGCCAGCAGATGGGAACCCGGGACTGGCTCCGGGGATACGCAGTATTTT.

This clonotype was observed a few times. This chain uses TRBV6-6 with TRBJ2-7; D call uncertain. The ends were cut back, 5 bases at V and 3 bases at J, with 5 bases in the middle. Germline assignment: CDR1 MNHNY and CDR2 SVGAGI (reference sequence). The CDR3 sequence is 11 residues long. The CDR3 here is CASSQSYEQYF. The CDR3 DNA reads TGTGCCAGCAGTCAGAGCTACGAGCAGTACTTC.

The chain combines TRBV7-9 with TRBJ1-1; D gene ambiguous. The length of the CDR3 is 12 residues. Germline assignment: CDR1 SEHNR and CDR2 FQNEAQ (reference sequence). V lost 3 bases, J lost 8 bases, and 10 bases lay in between. In DNA, the CDR3 is TGTGCCAGCAGCTTCGGGGTTGACGAAGCTTTCTTT. As protein: CASSFGVDEAFF. Full variable domain (missing parts from reference TRBV7-9 and TRBJ1-1): DTGVSQNPRHKITKRGQNVTFRCDPISEHNRLYWYRQTLGQGPEFLTYFQNEAQLEKSRLLSDRFSAERPKGSFSTLEIQRTEQGDSAMYLCASSFGVDEAFFGQGTRLTVV.

The chain is built from TRBV6-6 and TRBJ2-7; D is tentatively TRBD1 or TRBD2 (5 bases each). Between the trimmed V and J ends, which lost 7 bases and 5 bases, there was a span of 21 bases. The CDR3 runs to 15 residues. Germline CDR1 is MNHNY and CDR2 is SVGAGI (reference sequence). The CDR3 nucleotides read TGTGCCAGCACCACCGAGGGGCCAGGGAGAAACGAGCAGTACTTC. Protein sequence: CASTTEGPGRNEQYF.

For the CDR3, the DNA is TGTGCCAGCAGTGATACCGAGAGGGGGGAAGGCTACACCTTC. This sequence encodes CASSDTERGEGYTF. The J gene is TRBJ1-2, the V gene TRBV6-4; D might be TRBD1 (6 bases). Germline values: CDR1 MRHNA, CDR2 SNTAGT. This CDR3 has 14 amino acids. Between the trimmed V and J ends, which lost 3 bases and 8 bases, there was a span of 16 bases.

There are a few counts of this clonotype. The chain uses TRBV12-3 or TRBV12-4 and TRBJ2-1, with 11 bases aligning to TRBD2. The CDR3 runs to 16 residues. J gave up 3 bases and V 2 bases, and 3 bases lay outside the gene matches. CDR3 region: CASSLNLAGGYNEQFF. The DNA for the CDR3 is TGTGCCAGCAGTTTAAACCTAGCGGGGGGCTACAATGAGCAGTTCTTC.

The gene calls are TRBV7-9 and TRBJ1-3; no firm D call. CDR1 is SEHNR, CDR2 FQNEAQ, per germline (reference sequence). This CDR3 spans 15 amino acids. The V and J ends lost 5 bases and 0 bases respectively, with 11 bases between them. The CDR3, as DNA: TGTGCCAGCAGCGGGAGCGGCGTCTCTGGAAACACCATATATTTT. It codes for CASSGSGVSGNTIYF.

In this sample, this clonotype turned up many times. The V gene is TRBV6-2 or TRBV6-3, the J gene TRBJ2-1, with 12 nucleotides matching TRBD2. J was trimmed by 8 bases and V by 4 bases; bases with no gene match: 6. Per the germline V gene, CDR1 is MNHEY and CDR2 is SVGEGT. This CDR3 is 15 amino acids long. CDR3 sequence reads: CASSSETSGGHEQFF. The CDR3 DNA follows: TGTGCCAGCAGTTCAGAGACTAGCGGGGGACATGAGCAGTTCTTC.

Only a few counts were recorded for this clonotype. The rearrangement joins TRBV12-3 or TRBV12-4 to TRBJ2-1; no clear D. CDR3 length: 16 residues. With 6 bases removed from V and 0 bases from J, the gap between germline ends came to 15 bases. The CDR3 sequence: CASRFGAITSYNEQFF. As DNA, the CDR3 is TGTGCCAGCAGGTTCGGAGCAATCACCTCCTACAATGAGCAGTTCTTC.

This rearrangement joins TRBV4-1 to TRBJ2-7; D unclear. CDR3 size: 13 residues. The ends were cut back, 3 bases at V and 1 base at J, with 7 bases in the middle. Germline V gene data show CDR1 as MGHRA and CDR2 as YSYEKL. DNA of the CDR3: TGCGCCAGCAGCCATCTGGGTTCCTACGAGCAGTACTTC. Translating gives CASSHLGSYEQYF.

J is TRBJ1-5 and V is TRBV20-1; D may be TRBD1 (5 bases). Germline CDR1 is DFQATT and CDR2 is SNEGSKA (reference sequence). Trimming removed 0 bases at V and 0 bases at J, with 15 bases between. The CDR3 is made up of 17 amino acids. CDR3 amino acids: CSARDFLTGNSNQPQHF. The CDR3 DNA reads as TGCAGTGCTAGAGATTTTCTCACAGGCAATAGCAATCAGCCCCAGCATTTT.

The chain is built from TRBV7-9 and TRBJ2-3, with TRBD2 as a possible D gene (6 bases). CDR3 length: 15 residues. The V end lost 2 bases, the J end lost 5 bases, and 14 bases lay between the germline ends. The V gene's germline CDR1 is SEHNR and CDR2 FQNEAQ (reference sequence). CDR3 region: CASSLLDGGLDTQYF. CDR3 in DNA: TGTGCCAGCAGCTTATTGGACGGGGGTCTAGATACGCAGTATTTT. Full variable domain (remainder filled in from reference TRBV7-9 and TRBJ2-3): DTGVSQNPRHKITKRGQNVTFRCDPISEHNRLYWYRQTLGQGPEFLTYFQNEAQLEKSRLLSDRFSAERPKGSFSTLEIQRTEQGDSAMYLCASSLLDGGLDTQYFGPGTRLTVL.

A few counts support this clonotype. V gene TRBV20-1 combines with J gene TRBJ2-7, with 7 bases fitting TRBD2. V was pared by 1 base and J by 2 bases, with 8 bases of the junction left unmatched. The CDR3 has 15 amino acids. The germline CDR1 and CDR2 sequences are DFQATT and SNEGSKA (reference sequence). CDR3 region: CSARGREGPTYEQYF. The CDR3 DNA sequence: TGCAGTGCTAGAGGCAGGGAGGGCCCCACCTACGAGCAGTACTTC.

The rearrangement links TRBV19 to TRBJ2-7; D perhaps matches TRBD2 (6 bases). V lost 3 bases, J lost 6 bases, and 18 bases lay in between. Germline values: CDR1 LNHDA, CDR2 SQIVND (reference sequence). This CDR3 spans 15 amino acids. In nucleotides, the CDR3 is TGTGCCAGTAGTATTTTGGGCGGGGCCGCCGCCGAGCAGTACTTC. Translating it yields CASSILGGAAAEQYF.

The rearrangement uses TRBV7-8 and TRBJ1-5, with 7 positions matching TRBD1. V gave up 4 bases and J gave up 0 bases; unmatched junction bases: 12. This CDR3 contains 18 residues. Per germline, CDR1 SGHVS and CDR2 FQNEAQ. CDR3 bases: TGTGCCAGCAGCTGGTTGAGGGGGCGGCTTTATAGCAATCAGCCCCAGCATTTT. Protein product: CASSWLRGRLYSNQPQHF. Full variable domain (remainder filled in from reference TRBV7-8 and TRBJ1-5): GAGVSQSPRYKVAKRGQDVALRCDPISGHVSLFWYQQALGQGPEFLTYFQNEAQLDKSGLPSDRFFAERPEGSVSTLKIQRTQQEDSAVYLCASSWLRGRLYSNQPQHFGDGTRLSIL.

The chain joins TRBV7-8 to TRBJ2-5, with TRBD2 identical over 13 bases. The CDR3 spans 15 residues. Per the germline V gene, CDR1 is SGHVS and CDR2 is FQNEAQ. Trimming removed 5 bases from V and 3 bases from J; junction bases left unmatched: 3. The CDR3 nucleotides read TGTGCCAGCAGCGACACTAGCGGGGGGGAAGAGACCCAGTACTTC. Its protein product is CASSDTSGGEETQYF.

This clonotype has a count of ten or more. V and J are TRBV7-2 and TRBJ1-1; D is uncertain. Germline CDR1 reads SGHTA; CDR2 reads FQGNSA. Trimming took off 1 base at V and 1 base at J, with 13 bases between the two ends. CDR3 length: 16 residues. The CDR3 coding sequence is TGTGCCAGCAGCTTAGTAGGCCGACAAAAGAACACTGAAGCTTTCTTT. Amino acid sequence: CASSLVGRQKNTEAFF.

The chain combines TRBV7-8 with TRBJ2-7, with D unclear. CDR1 is SGHVS and CDR2 is FQNEAQ in the germline V gene. The V and J ends lost 1 base and 0 bases respectively, with 7 bases between them. This CDR3 is 14 amino acids long. The CDR3 nucleotides read TGTGCCAGCAGCTTAGGACCGGTCTCCTACGAGCAGTACTTC. This gives the protein CASSLGPVSYEQYF.

This clonotype was counted a few times. The gene calls are TRBV12-3 or TRBV12-4 and TRBJ1-1; TRBD1 is a possible D gene (5 bases). V lost 8 bases and J lost 10, with 14 bases in between. The CDR3 has 11 amino acids. The CDR3, as DNA: TGTGCCAGCGGTGGGCCGGGGCCAGCTTTCTTT. This encodes CASGGPGPAFF.